This TCR beta chain was observed in a study of patients and donors after allogeneic stem cell transplantation. This clonotype was found a few times. Using its own MiXCR run on the RT-PCR reads, TCRdb lists one record per CDR3 protein. The table lists some 230,000 distinct CDR3 sequences, 12% to 15% of them singletons. Per the germline V gene, CDR1 is LNHNV and CDR2 is YYDKDF (reference sequence). This CDR3 is 13 amino acids long. Deletions cut 1 base from V and 7 bases from J, with 11 bases between. The chain is built from TRBV15 and TRBJ2-7; unclear D gene. This sequence originates from a human donor who was either an allogeneic HSCT recipient or a stem cell or donor lymphocyte infusion donor (not recorded which). It is not recorded whose cells these are; they may come from a transplant donor. Sequenced sample: blood, either unsorted or a sorted T cell fraction (not recorded which). CDR3 nucleotides: TGTGCCACCAGCAGAGTTCCATCCGGAGAGCAGTACTTC. Amino acids: CATSRVPSGEQYF.